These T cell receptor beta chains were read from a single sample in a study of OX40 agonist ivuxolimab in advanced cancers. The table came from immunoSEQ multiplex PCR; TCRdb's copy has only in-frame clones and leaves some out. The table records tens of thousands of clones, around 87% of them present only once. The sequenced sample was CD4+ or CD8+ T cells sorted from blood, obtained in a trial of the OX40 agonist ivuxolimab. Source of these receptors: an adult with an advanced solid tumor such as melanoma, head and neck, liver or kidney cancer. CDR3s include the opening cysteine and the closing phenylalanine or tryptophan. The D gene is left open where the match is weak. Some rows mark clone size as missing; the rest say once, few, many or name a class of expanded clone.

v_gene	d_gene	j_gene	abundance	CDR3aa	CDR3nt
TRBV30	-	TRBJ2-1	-	CAWSLGAGSYNEQFF	TGTGCCTGGAGTCTCGGGGCAGGCTCCTACAATGAGCAGTTCTTC
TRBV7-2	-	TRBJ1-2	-	CASSQGGGYTF	TGTGCCAGCAGCCAGGGAGGTGGCTACACCTTC
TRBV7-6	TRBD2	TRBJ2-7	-	CASGTSSSEQYF	TGTGCCAGCGGGACTAGCTCCTCGGAGCAGTACTTC
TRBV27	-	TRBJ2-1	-	CASSLPTGTGYNEQFF	TGTGCCAGCAGTTTACCGACCGGGACGGGATACAATGAGCAGTTCTTC
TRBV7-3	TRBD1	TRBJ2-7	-	CASSQLSGQDYEQYF	TGTGCCAGCAGCCAACTATCGGGACAGGACTACGAGCAGTACTTC
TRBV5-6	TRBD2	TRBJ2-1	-	CASSSGTSGGPYNEQFF	TGTGCCAGCAGCTCCGGGACTAGCGGGGGCCCTTACAATGAGCAGTTCTTC
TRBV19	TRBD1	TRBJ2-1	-	CASSPDRGYNEQFF	TGTGCCAGTAGCCCGGACAGGGGCTACAATGAGCAGTTCTTC
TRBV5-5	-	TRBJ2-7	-	CASSRQGGYEQYF	TGTGCCAGCAGCCGACAGGGAGGGTACGAGCAGTACTTC
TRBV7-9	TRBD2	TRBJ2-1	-	CASSFSGRGYYNEQFF	TGTGCCAGCAGTTTTAGCGGGAGGGGGTACTACAATGAGCAGTTCTTC
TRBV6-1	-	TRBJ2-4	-	CASSEGVGRNIQYF	TGTGCCAGCAGTGAAGGCGTGGGGCGGAACATTCAGTACTTC
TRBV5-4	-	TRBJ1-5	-	CASSLEGQPQHF	TGTGCCAGCAGCTTAGAAGGTCAGCCCCAGCATTTT
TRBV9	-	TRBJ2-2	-	CASSAHYTGELFF	TGTGCCAGCAGCGCCCACTACACCGGGGAGCTGTTTTTT
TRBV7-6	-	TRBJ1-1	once	CASSLGQGTEAFF	TGTGCCAGCAGCTTAGGACAAGGCACTGAAGCTTTCTTT
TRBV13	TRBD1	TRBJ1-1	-	CASSPPPQGSTEAFF	TGTGCCAGCAGCCCGCCGCCACAGGGGAGCACTGAAGCTTTCTTT
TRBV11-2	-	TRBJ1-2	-	CASSQYVGGYTF	TGTGCCAGCAGCCAATACGTCGGTGGCTACACCTTC
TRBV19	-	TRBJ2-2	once	CASQYGANTGELFF	TGTGCCAGTCAATATGGAGCGAACACCGGGGAGCTGTTTTTT
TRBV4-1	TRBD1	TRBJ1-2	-	CASSPTGTSGYTF	TGCGCCAGCAGCCCGACAGGGACAAGTGGCTACACCTTC